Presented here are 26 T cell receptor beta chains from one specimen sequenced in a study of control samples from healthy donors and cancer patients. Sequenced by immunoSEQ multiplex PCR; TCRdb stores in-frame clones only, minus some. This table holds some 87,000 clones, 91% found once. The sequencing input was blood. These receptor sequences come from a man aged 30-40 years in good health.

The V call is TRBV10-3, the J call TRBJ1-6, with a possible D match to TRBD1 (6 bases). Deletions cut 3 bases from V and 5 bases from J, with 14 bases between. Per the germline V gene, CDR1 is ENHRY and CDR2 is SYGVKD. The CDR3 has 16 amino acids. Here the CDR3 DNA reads TGTGCCATCAGTGAAACCCAGGGGTTAGATAATTCACCCCTCCACTTT. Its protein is CAISETQGLDNSPLHF.

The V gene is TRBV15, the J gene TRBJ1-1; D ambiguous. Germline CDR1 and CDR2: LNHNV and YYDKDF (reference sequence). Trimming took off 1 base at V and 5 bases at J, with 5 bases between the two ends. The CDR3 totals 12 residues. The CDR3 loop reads CATSRVGTEAFF. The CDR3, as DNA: TGTGCCACCAGCAGAGTTGGGACTGAAGCTTTCTTT.

CDR3 sequence reads: CAWRTGQGKAGELFF. The CDR3 DNA is TGTGCCTGGAGGACCGGACAGGGAAAAGCCGGGGAGCTGTTTTTT. The rearrangement joins TRBV30 to TRBJ2-2; 8 bases match TRBD1. V lost 3 bases, J lost 6 bases, and 9 bases stayed unmatched. The CDR3 sequence is 15 residues long. CDR1 is GTSNPN and CDR2 is SVGIG in the germline V gene (reference sequence).

The DNA for the CDR3 is TGTGCCAGCAGCGGAACTAGCGTCGAGCAGTACTTC. It translates to CASSGTSVEQYF. This chain links TRBV5-6 with TRBJ2-7, with 7 bases that match TRBD2. Trimming removed 4 bases from V and 6 bases from J; junction bases left unmatched: 4. The CDR3 covers 12 residues. Looked up from germline, CDR1 is SGHDT and CDR2 is YYEEEE.

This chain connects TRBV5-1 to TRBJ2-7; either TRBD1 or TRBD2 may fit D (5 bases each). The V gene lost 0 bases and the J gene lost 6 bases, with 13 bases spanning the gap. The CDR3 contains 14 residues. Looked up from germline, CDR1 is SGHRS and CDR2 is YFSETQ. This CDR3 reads CASSLDRTVSEQYF. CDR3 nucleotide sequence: TGCGCCAGCAGCTTGGACAGGACTGTAAGCGAGCAGTACTTC. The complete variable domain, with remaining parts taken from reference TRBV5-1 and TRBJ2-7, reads KAGVTQTPRYLIKTRGQQVTLSCSPISGHRSVSWYQQTPGQGLQFLFEYFSETQRNKGNFPGRFSGRQFSNSRSEMNVSTLELGDSALYLCASSLDRTVSEQYFGPGTRLTVT.

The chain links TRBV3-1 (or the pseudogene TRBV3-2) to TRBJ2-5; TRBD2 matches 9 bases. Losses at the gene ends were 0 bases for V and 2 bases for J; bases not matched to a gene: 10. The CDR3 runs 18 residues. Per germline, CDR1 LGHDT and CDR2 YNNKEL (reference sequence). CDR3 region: CASSQDEREEVRQETQYF. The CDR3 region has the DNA TGTGCCAGCAGCCAAGATGAGCGGGAGGAAGTCAGACAAGAGACCCAGTACTTC.

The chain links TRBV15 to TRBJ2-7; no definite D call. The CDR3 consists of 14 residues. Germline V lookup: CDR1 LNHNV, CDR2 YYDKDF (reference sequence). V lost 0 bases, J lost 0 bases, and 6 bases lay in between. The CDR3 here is CATSRDLGSYEQYF. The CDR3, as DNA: TGTGCCACCAGCAGAGATTTGGGCTCCTACGAGCAGTACTTC.

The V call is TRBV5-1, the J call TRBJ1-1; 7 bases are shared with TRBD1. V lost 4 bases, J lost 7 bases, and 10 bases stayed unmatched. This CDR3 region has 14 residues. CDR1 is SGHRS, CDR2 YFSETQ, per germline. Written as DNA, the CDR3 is TGCGCCAGCAGCCCGATCGAGACAGGGAGTGAAGCTTTCTTT. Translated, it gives CASSPIETGSEAFF. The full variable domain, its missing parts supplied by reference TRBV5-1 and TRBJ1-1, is KAGVTQTPRYLIKTRGQQVTLSCSPISGHRSVSWYQQTPGQGLQFLFEYFSETQRNKGNFPGRFSGRQFSNSRSEMNVSTLELGDSALYLCASSPIETGSEAFFGQGTRLTVV.

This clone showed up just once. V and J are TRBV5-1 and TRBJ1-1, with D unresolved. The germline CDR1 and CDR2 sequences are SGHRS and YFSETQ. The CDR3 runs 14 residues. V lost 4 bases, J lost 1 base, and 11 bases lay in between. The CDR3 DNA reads TGCGCCAGCAGCCTTGACCTTGAGAACACTGAAGCTTTCTTT. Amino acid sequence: CASSLDLENTEAFF.

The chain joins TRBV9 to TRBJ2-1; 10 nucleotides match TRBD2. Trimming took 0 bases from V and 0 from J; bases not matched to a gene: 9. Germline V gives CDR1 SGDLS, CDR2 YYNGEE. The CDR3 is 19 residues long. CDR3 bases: TGTGCCAGCAGCGTAGGTGATAGCGGGGGGTCCCGCTCCTACAATGAGCAGTTCTTC. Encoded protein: CASSVGDSGGSRSYNEQFF.

The CDR3 DNA is TGTGCCAGCAGGGAGGACTTGGGTGAAAAACTGTTTTTT. Protein: CASREDLGEKLFF. The chain has TRBV2 and TRBJ1-4, with no clear D. Trimming stripped 6 bases from V and 7 bases from J, with 12 bases between. This CDR3 spans 13 amino acids. The germline gives CDR1 SNHLY, CDR2 FYNNEI.

CDR3 in amino acids: CASSQEEYTQYF. Written as DNA, the CDR3 is TGTGCCAGCAGCCAAGAGGAGTATACGCAGTATTTT. This chain links TRBV14 with TRBJ2-3, with D unclear. Per germline, CDR1 SGHDN and CDR2 FVKESK. The CDR3 runs 12 residues. V gave up 0 bases and J gave up 7 bases, with 5 bases separating them.

The CDR3 loop is CSVAPRQAAYEQYF. The CDR3 DNA reads as TGCAGCGTTGCCCCCCGGCAGGCAGCCTACGAGCAGTACTTC. The chain has TRBV29-1 and TRBJ2-7; D is unresolved. CDR1 and CDR2 from the germline V gene are SQVTM and ANQGSEA. V lost 4 bases, J lost 2 bases, and 15 bases lay in between. The CDR3 has 14 residues.

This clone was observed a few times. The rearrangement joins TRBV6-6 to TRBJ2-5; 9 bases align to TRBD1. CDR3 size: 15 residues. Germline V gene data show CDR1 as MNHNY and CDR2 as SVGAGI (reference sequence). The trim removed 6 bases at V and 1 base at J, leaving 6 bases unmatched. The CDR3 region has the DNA TGTGCCAGCAGCGGGGACAGGGCAACCCAAGAGACCCAGTACTTC. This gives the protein CASSGDRATQETQYF.

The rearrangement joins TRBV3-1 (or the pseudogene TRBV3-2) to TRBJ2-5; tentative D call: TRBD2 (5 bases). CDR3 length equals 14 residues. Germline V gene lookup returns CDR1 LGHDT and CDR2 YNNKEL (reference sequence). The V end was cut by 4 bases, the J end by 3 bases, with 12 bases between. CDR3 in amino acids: CASSPMTTEETQYF. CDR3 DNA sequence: TGTGCCAGCAGCCCGATGACTACCGAAGAGACCCAGTACTTC.

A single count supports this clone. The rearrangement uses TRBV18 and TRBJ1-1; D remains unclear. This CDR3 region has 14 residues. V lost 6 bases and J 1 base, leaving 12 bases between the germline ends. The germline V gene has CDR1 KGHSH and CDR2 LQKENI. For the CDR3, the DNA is TGTGCCAGCTCGACCTTCAAAGGGAACACTGAAGCTTTCTTT. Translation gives CASSTFKGNTEAFF.

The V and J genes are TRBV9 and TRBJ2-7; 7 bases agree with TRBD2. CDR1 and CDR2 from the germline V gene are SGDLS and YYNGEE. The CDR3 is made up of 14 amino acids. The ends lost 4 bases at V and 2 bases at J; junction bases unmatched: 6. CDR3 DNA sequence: TGTGCCAGCAGCCCCGGGACTACTCCCTACGAGCAGTACTTC. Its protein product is CASSPGTTPYEQYF.

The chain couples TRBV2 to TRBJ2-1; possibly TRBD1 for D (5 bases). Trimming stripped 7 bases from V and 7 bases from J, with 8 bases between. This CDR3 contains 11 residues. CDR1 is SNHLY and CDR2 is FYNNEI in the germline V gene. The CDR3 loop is CASNPGNEQFF. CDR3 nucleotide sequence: TGTGCCAGCAACCCAGGGAATGAGCAGTTCTTC.

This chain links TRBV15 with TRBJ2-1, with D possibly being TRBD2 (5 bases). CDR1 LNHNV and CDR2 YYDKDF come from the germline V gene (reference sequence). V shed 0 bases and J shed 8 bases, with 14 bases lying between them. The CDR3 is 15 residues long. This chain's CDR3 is CATSRDPGDGDEQFF. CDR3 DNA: TGTGCCACCAGCAGAGATCCCGGGGATGGGGATGAGCAGTTCTTC.

The DNA of the CDR3 is TGTGCCAGCAGCCCCGGACACCTCTCTGGGGCCAACGTCCTGACTTTC. Translated, it gives CASSPGHLSGANVLTF. This chain joins TRBV28 and TRBJ2-6; weak D call: TRBD1 (5 bases). The germline gives CDR1 MDHEN, CDR2 SYDVKM. The CDR3 totals 16 residues. Trimming shortened V by 6 bases and J by 0 bases, and 12 bases separated the two germline ends.

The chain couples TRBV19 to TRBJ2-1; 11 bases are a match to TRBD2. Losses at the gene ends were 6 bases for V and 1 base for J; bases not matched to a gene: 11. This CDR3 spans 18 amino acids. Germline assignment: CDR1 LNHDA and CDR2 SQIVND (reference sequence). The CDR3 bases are TGTGCCAGTAGCCCGGGACTAGCGGCGGACCCATCCTACAATGAGCAGTTCTTC. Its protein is CASSPGLAADPSYNEQFF. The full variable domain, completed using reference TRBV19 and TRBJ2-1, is DGGITQSPKYLFRKEGQNVTLSCEQNLNHDAMYWYRQDPGQGLRLIYYSQIVNDFQKGDIAEGYSVSREKKESFPLTVTSAQKNPTAFYLCASSPGLAADPSYNEQFFGPGTRLTVL.

CDR3 region: CASSLGDHGYTF. The CDR3 DNA sequence: TGTGCCAGCAGTCTCGGAGATCATGGCTACACCTTC. This sequence joins TRBV28 and TRBJ1-2; D unclear. The V end lost 5 bases, the J end lost 6 bases, and 10 bases lay between the germline ends. CDR1 and CDR2 from the germline V gene are MDHEN and SYDVKM. CDR3 length: 12 residues.

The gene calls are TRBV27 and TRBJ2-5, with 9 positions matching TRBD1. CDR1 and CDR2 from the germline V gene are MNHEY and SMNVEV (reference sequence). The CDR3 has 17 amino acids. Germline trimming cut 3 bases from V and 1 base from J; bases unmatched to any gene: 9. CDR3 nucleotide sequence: TGTGCCAGCAGTTTCGGGGGGACAGGGAGAGTCCAAGAGACCCAGTACTTC. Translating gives CASSFGGTGRVQETQYF.

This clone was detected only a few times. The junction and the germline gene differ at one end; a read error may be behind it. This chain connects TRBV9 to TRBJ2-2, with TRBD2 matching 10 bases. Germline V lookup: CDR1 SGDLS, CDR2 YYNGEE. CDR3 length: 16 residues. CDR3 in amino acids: CASSDLGLAKTGELFF. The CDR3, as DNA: TGTGCCAGCAGCGACCTGGGACTAGCGAAGACCGGGGAGCTGTTTTTT.

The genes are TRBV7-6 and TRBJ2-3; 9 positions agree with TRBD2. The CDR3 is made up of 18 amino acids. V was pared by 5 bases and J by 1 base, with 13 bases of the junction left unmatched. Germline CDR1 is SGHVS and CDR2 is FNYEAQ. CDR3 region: CASSRTAGGAPGTDTQYF. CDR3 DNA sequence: TGTGCCAGCAGCCGAACAGCGGGAGGCGCTCCTGGCACAGATACGCAGTATTTT. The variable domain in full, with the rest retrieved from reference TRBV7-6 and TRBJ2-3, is GAGVSQSPRYKVTKRGQDVALRCDPISGHVSLYWYRQALGQGPEFLTYFNYEAQQDKSGLPNDRFSAERPEGSISTLTIQRTEQRDSAMYRCASSRTAGGAPGTDTQYFGPGTRLTVL.

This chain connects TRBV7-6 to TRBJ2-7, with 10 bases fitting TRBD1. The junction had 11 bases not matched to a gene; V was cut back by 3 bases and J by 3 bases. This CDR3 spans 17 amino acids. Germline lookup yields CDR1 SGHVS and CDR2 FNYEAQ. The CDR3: CASSFRGGGQGFYEQYF. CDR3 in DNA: TGTGCCAGCAGCTTTAGGGGCGGGGGACAGGGGTTCTACGAGCAGTACTTC. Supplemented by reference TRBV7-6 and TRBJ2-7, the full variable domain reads GAGVSQSPRYKVTKRGQDVALRCDPISGHVSLYWYRQALGQGPEFLTYFNYEAQQDKSGLPNDRFSAERPEGSISTLTIQRTEQRDSAMYRCASSFRGGGQGFYEQYFGPGTRLTVT.